These T cell receptor beta chains were read from a single sample in a study of T cells in localized non-small cell lung cancer. The data were produced by immunoSEQ multiplex PCR, yet TCRdb's version contains in-frame clones alone and is incomplete. This repertoire shows tens of thousands of clones, around nine tenths found once; its top ten account for 7% to 7.5%. The sequencing used peripheral blood, collected before any cancer treatment. These TCRs come from a woman between 40 and 69 years old with stage I lung adenocarcinoma. CDR3s include the opening cysteine and the closing phenylalanine or tryptophan. The D gene is left open where the match is weak. Clone size appears in some rows only: once, few, many, or a class for an expanded clone.

j_call v_call d_call clone_size cdr3_nt cdr3_aa
TRBJ2-4 TRBV19 - - TGTGCCAGTAGTATATCGGAGGAAGGGGCCAAAAACATTCAGTACTTC CASSISEEGAKNIQYF
TRBJ2-3 TRBV11-2 TRBD2 - TGTGCCAGCAGCCAGGACCTAGCGGGGGGGCAAGATACGCAGTATTTT CASSQDLAGGQDTQYF
TRBJ2-7 TRBV29-1 TRBD2 few TGCAGCGTTGCTAGCGGGGTGAGCTCCTACGAGCAGTACTTC CSVASGVSSYEQYF
TRBJ2-7 TRBV2 - - TGTGCCAGCAGTGTTCAAGGGTACGAGCAGTACTTC CASSVQGYEQYF
TRBJ2-7 TRBV6-1 TRBD1 once TGTGCCAGCAACGCGGTAGGGACAGGAGAGCAGTACTTC CASNAVGTGEQYF
TRBJ1-1 TRBV6-1 - - TGTGCCAGCAGTGTCGCGGACCAGCTTGAAGCTTTCTTT CASSVADQLEAFF
TRBJ1-1 TRBV20-1 - - TGCAGTGCTAGTATAAACACTGAAGCTTTCTTT CSASINTEAFF
TRBJ2-7 TRBV27 TRBD1 - TGTGCCAGCAGTCGTAGCTGGACAGGGGCTGTCGAGCAGTACTTC CASSRSWTGAVEQYF
TRBJ2-7 TRBV7-2 TRBD1 - TGTGCCAGCAGCAGTGGACAGGGAGTTGGGGCGGTTCTCGAGCAGTACTTC CASSSGQGVGAVLEQYF
TRBJ1-6 TRBV28 - - TGTGCCAGCAGTCAGCGACCGGGGATTAATTCACCCCTCCACTTT CASSQRPGINSPLHF
TRBJ2-1 TRBV2 TRBD1 - TGTGCCAGCAGAGAGCGACAGGGGGGCAATGAGCAGTTCTTC CASRERQGGNEQFF
TRBJ1-1 TRBV5-4 - - TGTGCCAGCAGCTTAATAAACGCAGGCAACACTGAAGCTTTCTTT CASSLINAGNTEAFF
TRBJ2-5 TRBV2 TRBD2 - TGTGCCAGCAGTGAAAGTAGTCTAGCGGGGGAAGAGACCCAGTACTTC CASSESSLAGEETQYF
TRBJ1-4 TRBV27 TRBD1 - TGTGCCAGCAGTCATCTCAGGGGGCGAGGAGAAAAACTGTTTTTT CASSHLRGRGEKLFF
TRBJ2-1 TRBV28 TRBD2 - TGTGCCAGCAGTTTGCGCGGGGGGGCGTATGAGCAGTTCTTC CASSLRGGAYEQFF
TRBJ1-5 TRBV2 TRBD1 - TGTGCCAGCTGGGGACAGGGCAATCAGCCCCAGCATTTT CASWGQGNQPQHF
TRBJ2-3 TRBV15 TRBD1 - TGTGCCACCAGCAGAGATAATACAGGGGGAACAGATACGCAGTATTTT CATSRDNTGGTDTQYF
TRBJ2-3 TRBV29-1 TRBD1 - TGCAGCTCCGGGACAGGGGTCTCAGATACGCAGTATTTT CSSGTGVSDTQYF
TRBJ1-5 TRBV28 TRBD1 - TGTGCCAGCAGTCGAAGCAGGGGGCGACAGCCCCAGCATTTT CASSRSRGRQPQHF
TRBJ1-2 TRBV29-1 - - TGCAGCGCGGGAAGGGCCAGGGAAAATCGAGGCTACACCTTC CSAGRARENRGYTF
TRBJ1-2 TRBV5-1 TRBD1 few TGCGCCAGCTCACTAGGGACAGGCGCTTATGGCTACACCTTC CASSLGTGAYGYTF
TRBJ2-1 TRBV7-2 - - TGTGCCAGCAGCGCCCAACCAATTTCCACCAACAATGAGCAGTTCTTC CASSAQPISTNNEQFF
TRBJ1-1 TRBV5-5 - - TGTGCCAGCAGCTTGTTAGCGAACTCTGAAGCTTTCTTT CASSLLANSEAFF
TRBJ2-2 TRBV5-1 - - TGCGCCAGCAGCCGGCTCCAGGGGAACACCGGGGAGCTGTTTTTT CASSRLQGNTGELFF
TRBJ2-2 TRBV7-9 - - TGTGCCAGCACCTTAACCGGGGAGCTGTTTTTT CASTLTGELFF
TRBJ2-3 TRBV28 - - TGTGCCAGCAGTATGGCGGAGGGGAGCAGGGATTTT CASSMAEGSRDF
TRBJ1-4 TRBV9 - - TGTGCCAGCAGCGTAGGGCCAGGACGAGCAACTAATGAAAAACTGTTTTTT CASSVGPGRATNEKLFF
TRBJ1-5 TRBV2 - - TGTGCCAGCTCCAAAGATACGCCGGGGGCGGGACAGCCCCAGCATTTT CASSKDTPGAGQPQHF
TRBJ2-3 TRBV14 - - TGTGCCAGCAGCCTCGTGGTACGGGGTACAGATACGCAGTATTTT CASSLVVRGTDTQYF
TRBJ2-1 TRBV6-1 - once TGTGCCAGCAGTGAAGTGACAGGAGCCTACAATGAGCAGTTCTTC CASSEVTGAYNEQFF
TRBJ1-2 TRBV7-9 - - TGTGCCAGCAGCTTAGAAACGGCGGTCTATGGCTACACCTTC CASSLETAVYGYTF
TRBJ1-2 TRBV6-5 - - TGTGCCAGCAGTCCGACCCATGGCTATGGCTACACCTTC CASSPTHGYGYTF
TRBJ2-5 TRBV28 - - TGTGCCAGCAGTAGCTATCGGGCTAAACAGACCCAGTACTTC CASSSYRAKQTQYF
TRBJ1-2 TRBV9 - - TGTGCCAGCAGCGTAGCCAGGGACTATGGCTACACCTTC CASSVARDYGYTF
TRBJ2-5 TRBV5-4 - - TGTGCCAGCAGCCTCCAAACCGGGACAAGTGAGACCCAGTACTTC CASSLQTGTSETQYF
TRBJ1-1 TRBV11-2 - - TGTGCCAGCAGCTTAACCAGGGGAAACACTGAAGCTTTCTTT CASSLTRGNTEAFF
TRBJ2-2 TRBV2 - - TGTGCCAGCGAGTACACCGGGGAGCTGTTTTTT CASEYTGELFF
TRBJ2-7 TRBV28 - medium-sized TGTGCCAGCAAGGAGGTGAGGGAGGTGGGTGAGCAGTACTTC CASKEVREVGEQYF
TRBJ2-3 TRBV29-1 TRBD2 - TGCAGCGGAAGACTAGCGGGGGGGACAGATACGCAGTATTTT CSGRLAGGTDTQYF
TRBJ2-7 TRBV19 - - TGTGCCACCCGCCCGAGGGACACCAGCTCCTACGAGCAGTACTTC CATRPRDTSSYEQYF
TRBJ2-7 TRBV27 TRBD1 few TGTGCCAGCAGTTCCCCCGGACAGGGAAACTCCTACGAGCAGTACTTC CASSSPGQGNSYEQYF
TRBJ1-2 TRBV6-5 TRBD1 - TGTGCCAGCAGCCGACAGGGAAAGAATGGCTACACCTTC CASSRQGKNGYTF
TRBJ2-3 TRBV6-1 - - TGTGCCAGCTGTGTCGGAGTGTTCACAGATACGCAGTATTTT CASCVGVFTDTQYF
TRBJ1-1 TRBV28 - - TGTGCCAGCAGTTTATCAATCAGGGGACGCCTTCTTTCTGAAGCTTTCTTT CASSLSIRGRLLSEAFF
TRBJ2-2 TRBV7-9 - once TGTGCCAGCAGCTTAGCGGGTTTTAACACCGGGGAGCTGTTTTTT CASSLAGFNTGELFF
TRBJ1-5 TRBV4-1 - few TGCGCCAGCAGCCAAGATGGCGTGAGAGATCAGCCCCAGCATTTT CASSQDGVRDQPQHF
TRBJ1-1 TRBV28 - - TGTGCCAGCAGTTTGGACCGAGGGGGGCGCACTAGGAACACTGAAGCTTTCTTT CASSLDRGGRTRNTEAFF
TRBJ2-7 TRBV20-1 - once TGCAGTGCGCGGGATACCTACGAGCAGTACTTC CSARDTYEQYF
TRBJ2-7 TRBV5-1 - - TGCGCCAGCAGCTTAGCGTTCGGCAGGGGGGTTTACGAGCAGTACTTC CASSLAFGRGVYEQYF
TRBJ2-5 TRBV5-1 TRBD1 once TGCGCCAGCAGAACCGGGACAGGGGGGGAAGAGACCCAGTACTTC CASRTGTGGEETQYF
TRBJ1-5 TRBV29-1 TRBD1 - TGCAGCGTACCGGACAGGAATCAGCCCCAGCATTTT CSVPDRNQPQHF
TRBJ1-2 TRBV19 TRBD1 - TGTGCCAGTAGTATAGAGCCGGGGACAGGACTAGGTAAAACCTTC CASSIEPGTGLGKTF